This is a list of T cell receptor beta chains from one sample in a study of shared clonotypes between healthy human individuals. Data came from immunoSEQ multiplex PCR; TCRdb stores just in-frame clones and leaves some out. Here the sample spans about 1.1 million clones, about 84% being singletons. Specimen: memory CD4+ T cells from PBMCs. These receptor sequences come from a man aged 18 to 35 in good health. Some clones in this sample may be carry-over from other donors' samples. The CDR3 runs from the conserved cysteine through the conserved F or W. Fields, in order: V gene, J gene, CDR3 protein.

v_call: TRBV6-6
j_call: TRBJ1-4
cdr3_aa: CASSDRDRTNEKLFF

v_call: TRBV5-1
j_call: TRBJ2-5
cdr3_aa: CASTRISEETQYF

v_call: TRBV28
j_call: TRBJ2-3
cdr3_aa: CASTRGQSTDTQYF

v_call: TRBV18
j_call: TRBJ2-1
cdr3_aa: CASSWEEISGSPYNEQFF

v_call: TRBV7-2
j_call: TRBJ1-4
cdr3_aa: CASSRQGRDEKLFF

v_call: TRBV6-5
j_call: TRBJ2-1
cdr3_aa: CASGSSSYNEQFF

v_call: TRBV7-2
j_call: TRBJ1-1
cdr3_aa: CASSRRGGTEAFF

v_call: TRBV5-1
j_call: TRBJ2-2
cdr3_aa: CASSLAKGTGELFF

v_call: TRBV28
j_call: TRBJ1-1
cdr3_aa: CAGQDRTNTEAFF

v_call: TRBV5-1
j_call: TRBJ2-2
cdr3_aa: CASSLLAGDTGELFF

v_call: TRBV10-3
j_call: TRBJ2-2
cdr3_aa: CAISALPGQGASGELFF

v_call: TRBV7-9
j_call: TRBJ1-4
cdr3_aa: CASSLRQGNEKLFF